This T cell receptor beta chain originates from a study of cytomegalovirus exposure and HLA in healthy donors. The germline CDR1 and CDR2 sequences are GTSNPN and SVGIG (reference sequence). The CDR3 spans 17 residues. The PCR made use of 60 Vbeta and 13 Jbeta primers. Profiling relied on immunoSEQ multiplex PCR, and the TCRdb table lists in-frame clones only, not all of them. This sample has 180,000 or so clones, with roughly a tenth found just once. The chain is built from TRBV30 and TRBJ2-3, with TRBD1 as a possible D gene (7 bases). The sequence came from a woman in her thirties in good health and CMV-seropositive. Sequenced: PBMCs. The CDR3 nucleotides read TGTGGTACCGGAACGGGATGGGGGGACAGTAGCACAGATACGCAGTATTTT. It yields the protein CGTGTGWGDSSTDTQYF.